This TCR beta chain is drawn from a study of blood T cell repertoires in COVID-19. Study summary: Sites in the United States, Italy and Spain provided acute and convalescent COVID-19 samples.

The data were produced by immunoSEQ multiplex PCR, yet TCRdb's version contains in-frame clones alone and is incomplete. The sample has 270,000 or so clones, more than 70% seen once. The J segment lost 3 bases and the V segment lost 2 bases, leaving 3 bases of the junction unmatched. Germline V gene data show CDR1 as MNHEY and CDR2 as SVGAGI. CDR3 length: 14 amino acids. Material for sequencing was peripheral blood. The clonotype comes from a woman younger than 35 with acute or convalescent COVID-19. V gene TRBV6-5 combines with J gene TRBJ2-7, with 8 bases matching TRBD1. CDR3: CASSYRDRIYEQYF. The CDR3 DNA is TGTGCCAGCAGTTACAGGGACAGGATCTACGAGCAGTACTTC.